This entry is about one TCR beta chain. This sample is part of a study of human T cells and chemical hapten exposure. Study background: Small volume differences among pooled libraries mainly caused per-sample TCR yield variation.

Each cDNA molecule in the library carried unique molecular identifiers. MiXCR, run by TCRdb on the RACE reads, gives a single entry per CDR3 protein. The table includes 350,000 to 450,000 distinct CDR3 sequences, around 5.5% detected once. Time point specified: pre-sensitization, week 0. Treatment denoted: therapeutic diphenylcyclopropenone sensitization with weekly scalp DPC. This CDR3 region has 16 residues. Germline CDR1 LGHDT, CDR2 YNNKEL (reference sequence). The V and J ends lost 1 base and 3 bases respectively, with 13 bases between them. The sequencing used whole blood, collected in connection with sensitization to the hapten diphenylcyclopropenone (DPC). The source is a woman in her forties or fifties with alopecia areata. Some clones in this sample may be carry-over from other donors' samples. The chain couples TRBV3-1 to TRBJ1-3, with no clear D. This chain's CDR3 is CASSQGRASGGNTIYF. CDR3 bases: TGTGCCAGCAGCCAAGGACGGGCTAGCGGTGGAAACACCATATATTTT.